Below are 22 T cell receptor beta chains sequenced from a single sample in a study of cytomegalovirus exposure and HLA in healthy donors. Researchers ran the PCR with 60 Vbeta and 13 Jbeta primers. Only in-frame clones appear in the TCRdb table, and some are missing; sequencing was by immunoSEQ multiplex PCR. This table has around 150,000 clones, approximately 71% appearing once. What was sequenced was PBMCs. Receptors were obtained from a man younger than 35 in good health and CMV-seropositive.

The chain employs TRBV28 and TRBJ1-5; D not resolved. Per the germline V gene, CDR1 is MDHEN and CDR2 is SYDVKM. This CDR3 region has 15 residues. Trimming shortened V by 4 bases and J by 2 bases, and 12 bases separated the two germline ends. The CDR3 DNA reads TGTGCCAGCAGTTCCGGAGACCGCCGCAATCAGCCCCAGCATTTT. Protein product: CASSSGDRRNQPQHF.

The CDR3: CASSFSRASYNEQFF. CDR3 DNA sequence: TGTGCCAGCAGCTTTAGCCGAGCATCCTACAATGAGCAGTTCTTC. This chain joins TRBV9 and TRBJ2-1; D not resolved. CDR3 length equals 15 residues. CDR1 SGDLS and CDR2 YYNGEE come from the germline V gene. With 4 bases removed from V and 1 base from J, the gap between germline ends came to 12 bases.

The chain employs TRBV28 and TRBJ2-7; D is perhaps TRBD2 (7 bases). Trimming shortened V by 4 bases and J by 4 bases, and 20 bases separated the two germline ends. Germline V gene sequence: CDR1 MDHEN, CDR2 SYDVKM. CDR3 size: 16 residues. The CDR3 DNA is TGTGCCAGCAGTTCTTACAGGGCAGGGAGGGATTACGAGCAGTACTTC. This gives the protein CASSSYRAGRDYEQYF.

The chain combines TRBV11-2 with TRBJ2-2, with D possibly TRBD2 on 5 matching bases. With 0 bases removed from V and 6 bases from J, the gap between germline ends came to 11 bases. The CDR3 covers 15 residues. Germline loops: CDR1 SGHAT, CDR2 FQNNGV. CDR3 coding DNA: TGTGCCAGCAGCTTAGATGGAGGCGTGCCCGGGGAGCTGTTTTTT. Its protein product is CASSLDGGVPGELFF.

Notes on this clone: Within the sample, other DNA sequences also encode this same CDR3. The chain combines TRBV30 with TRBJ2-3; 8 nucleotides match TRBD1. The CDR3 extends over 14 amino acids. Germline lookup yields CDR1 GTSNPN and CDR2 SVGIG (reference sequence). J lost 3 bases, V lost 3 bases, and 5 bases had no gene match. The CDR3 region has the DNA TGTGCCTGGAGGGGTCAGGGGGCTACAGATACGCAGTATTTT. This encodes CAWRGQGATDTQYF.

This chain joins TRBV28 and TRBJ2-7; maybe TRBD2 (6 bases). Trimming took off 7 bases at V and 4 bases at J, with 20 bases between the two ends. CDR3 length: 15 residues. The germline CDR1 and CDR2 sequences are MDHEN and SYDVKM. The CDR3 DNA sequence: TGTGCCAGCAAACGTTGGGCTAGCGCTAGTTACGAGCAGTACTTC. Protein: CASKRWASASYEQYF.

V and J are TRBV15 and TRBJ2-7; maybe TRBD2 (7 bases). Germline CDR1 is LNHNV and CDR2 is YYDKDF (reference sequence). V lost 0 bases to trimming and J lost 2 bases, with 17 bases between them. The CDR3 loop spans 17 amino acids. The CDR3 loop reads CATSRDRGGAATYEQYF. The CDR3 DNA reads as TGTGCCACCAGCAGAGATCGAGGGGGGGCGGCAACCTACGAGCAGTACTTC.

In this sample, this clone turned up a few times. The chain joins TRBV11-3 to TRBJ2-1; a possible D gene is TRBD2 (6 bases). V lost 5 bases and J lost 8, with 19 bases in between. Per the germline V gene, CDR1 is SGHNT and CDR2 is YENEEA. This CDR3 region has 15 residues. CDR3 amino acids: CASSRGASAFDEQFF. The CDR3 DNA follows: TGTGCCAGCAGCCGGGGCGCTAGCGCGTTCGATGAGCAGTTCTTC.

The V call is TRBV4-1, the J call TRBJ1-4, with D possibly being TRBD1 (5 bases). The V gene's germline CDR1 is MGHRA and CDR2 YSYEKL. The CDR3 contains 16 residues. V was trimmed by 4 bases and J by 8 bases, leaving 20 bases between them. The CDR3 protein is CASSPSWGTGGEKLFF. The CDR3 region has the DNA TGCGCCAGCAGCCCCTCATGGGGGACCGGGGGGGAAAAACTGTTTTTT.

This chain links TRBV29-1 with TRBJ2-7; 8 positions agree with TRBD1. The CDR3 is made up of 13 amino acids. CDR1 is SQVTM and CDR2 is ANQGSEA in the germline V gene. Trimming cost V 6 bases and J 5 bases; bases outside gene matches: 9. The CDR3 nucleotides read TGCAGCGTCGTAGGGGACAGGTTCGACGAGCAGTACTTC. Translating it yields CSVVGDRFDEQYF.

This clone was detected only a few times. CDR3 region: CSVQAQGKPQHF. CDR3 in DNA: TGCAGCGTCCAAGCCCAGGGGAAGCCCCAGCATTTT. This rearrangement joins TRBV29-1 to TRBJ1-5; maybe TRBD1 (6 bases). Germline V gives CDR1 SQVTM, CDR2 ANQGSEA. The CDR3 covers 12 residues. Trimming stripped 6 bases from V and 8 bases from J, with 14 bases between.

The rearrangement joins TRBV2 to TRBJ2-1; 10 positions agree with TRBD2. V shed 6 bases, J shed 4 bases, and the junction held 6 bases outside the gene matches. The length of the CDR3 is 15 residues. Per germline, CDR1 SNHLY and CDR2 FYNNEI. This CDR3 reads CASREREGLYNEQFF. The CDR3 DNA sequence: TGTGCCAGCAGAGAGCGGGAGGGCCTGTACAATGAGCAGTTCTTC.

The chain is built from TRBV7-2 and TRBJ2-2; 12 nucleotides line up with TRBD2. Germline CDR1 reads SGHTA; CDR2 reads FQGNSA. After removal of 1 base from V and 4 bases from J, the junction contained 1 base not matched to a gene. The length of the CDR3 is 16 residues. The CDR3 reads CASSLGTSGTTGELFF. The CDR3, as DNA: TGTGCCAGCAGCTTAGGGACTAGCGGGACCACCGGGGAGCTGTTTTTT.

CDR3 sequence: CASKPSGITDTQYF. The CDR3, as DNA: TGTGCCAGCAAGCCTAGCGGGATTACAGATACGCAGTATTTT. The chain is built from TRBV28 and TRBJ2-3; 9 positions agree with TRBD2. The V and J ends lost 7 bases and 3 bases, in that order; junction bases with no gene match: 5. The CDR3 runs to 14 residues. Germline V gene sequence: CDR1 MDHEN, CDR2 SYDVKM.

The CDR3 coding sequence is TGTGCCAGCAGTCCAAGCGTGGCAGGCCGAGGGGAGACCCAGTACTTC. Translation: CASSPSVAGRGETQYF. The chain carries TRBV28 and TRBJ2-5, with a weak D call TRBD2 (5 bases). V lost 5 bases, J lost 5 bases, and 21 bases lay in between. The V gene's germline CDR1 is MDHEN and CDR2 SYDVKM. The CDR3 is 16 amino acids.

This chain joins TRBV9 and TRBJ2-3; 14 nucleotides agree with TRBD2. V shed 4 bases and J 4 bases; nucleotides not matched to a gene: 8. This CDR3 contains 17 residues. Germline V gene data show CDR1 as SGDLS and CDR2 as YYNGEE. The CDR3 region is CASSITGLAGVADTQYF. CDR3 bases: TGTGCCAGCAGCATAACGGGACTAGCGGGAGTGGCAGATACGCAGTATTTT.

This chain links TRBV7-9 with TRBJ2-1, with D maybe TRBD2 (6 bases). The V gene's germline CDR1 is SEHNR and CDR2 FQNEAQ (reference sequence). The V and J ends lost 1 base and 3 bases respectively, with 13 bases between them. This CDR3 has 16 amino acids. CDR3 sequence (DNA): TGTGCCAGCAGCTTAGGGCTAGCGAATTACTACAATGAGCAGTTCTTC. Its translation: CASSLGLANYYNEQFF.

Only a few counts were recorded for this clone. The chain couples TRBV5-4 to TRBJ2-7; tentative D call: TRBD1 (5 bases). This CDR3 has 12 residues. V was cut by 4 bases and J by 2 bases, with 7 bases left in between. Germline V gene sequence: CDR1 SGHNT, CDR2 YYREEE (reference sequence). CDR3 residues: CASSAGTYEQYF. Here the CDR3 DNA reads TGTGCCAGCAGCGCAGGGACCTACGAGCAGTACTTC.

The chain recombines TRBV7-2 with TRBJ2-7; D unclear. CDR3 length equals 13 residues. Per the germline V gene, CDR1 is SGHTA and CDR2 is FQGNSA. With 5 bases removed from V and 4 bases from J, the gap between germline ends came to 12 bases. Written as DNA, the CDR3 is TGTGCCAGCAGCAACTACCTTGGGTACGAGCAGTACTTC. Amino acid sequence: CASSNYLGYEQYF.

This clone occurred once. This chain joins TRBV7-9 and TRBJ2-2, with TRBD1 matching 7 bases. Trimming at V came to 6 bases and at J to 6 bases, leaving 4 bases not matched to a gene. CDR3 length equals 13 residues. The germline V gene encodes CDR1 SEHNR and CDR2 FQNEAQ (reference sequence). The CDR3 DNA is TGTGCCAGCAGGAGACAGGGTGCCGGGGAGCTGTTTTTT. Translating it yields CASRRQGAGELFF.

The chain employs TRBV5-6 and TRBJ2-1; D is perhaps TRBD2 (6 bases). Germline-derived CDR1 and CDR2 are SGHDT and YYEEEE. The germline V and J ends were trimmed by 1 base and 6 bases, with 17 bases remaining between them. The CDR3 runs to 16 residues. The DNA for the CDR3 is TGTGCCAGCAGCTTGAGGAGGGAAGTCGGGACCAATGAGCAGTTCTTC. Translating gives CASSLRREVGTNEQFF.

The chain couples TRBV4-1 to TRBJ2-3; 10 bases are shared with TRBD2. Germline CDR1 MGHRA, CDR2 YSYEKL. CDR3 length: 17 amino acids. J gave up 1 base and V 4 bases, and 8 bases lay outside the gene matches. As DNA, the CDR3 is TGCGCCAGCAGCCCCTTCCGGACTAGCGGTGGCACAGATACGCAGTATTTT. Translating gives CASSPFRTSGGTDTQYF.